This T cell receptor (beta chain) was profiled in a study of blood T cell repertoires in COVID-19 (TCRdb year 2020). A note on the overall study: Samples from collaborators originated in the United States, Italy and Spain and spanned both the acute and convalescent phases of COVID-19. The prospective study material was composed of cDNA or gDNA derived from T cells, B-cell-depleted T cells, or PBMCs. Deeply sampled blood TCRbeta repertoires from subjects exposed to, actively infected with, or recovered from COVID-19 were included in the dataset. A freely available public database, intended as a resource for researchers studying the immune response to SARS-CoV-2, is where the repertoires were released. The samples were drawn from the first 160 participants of the ongoing ImmuneRACE study and from about 1,200 subjects provided by 6 global collaborators. Nearly every sample came with metadata listing a de-identified subject ID, COVID-19 status, age in years and sex. HLA class I and class II types, where available, came from metadata supplied by the sample provider rather than from assay-based typing.

Comments on this clone: Its specific antigen is unknown. Base qualities are not provided; no much larger clone lies one nucleotide away.

Points the paper makes about the study in general: How much clinical and demographic metadata was included differed by source and by participant, and the metadata was provided uncurated.

The immunoSEQ Assay, a bias-controlled multiplex PCR, was used to amplify TCRbeta CDR3 regions from genomic DNA. On the study's bioinformatics: The number of nucleated cells in each sample was estimated from the amplification of reference gene primers within the assay. To quantify the absolute abundance of each unique TCRbeta CDR3 rearrangement, sequence reads were collapsed and filtered. Productive Simpson clonality was computed per sample as the square root of Simpson's diversity index over productive rearrangements. TCRdb's version of the immuneACCESS table is confined to in-frame rearrangements and falls short of the full clone set. An unresolved V gene accounts for under half of the shortfall where checked; the remainder is of unknown origin. For V, J and clone size, that table is used; D and trimming come from the DNA. The sample has 100,000 or so clones on record, about 80% of them singletons. The ten largest clones take up roughly 31% of the sample.

Whole blood was collected in K2EDTA tubes by collaborating institutions according to the institutions' own protocols. For TCRbeta analysis, collaborators shipped samples in one of three forms: frozen whole blood, isolated PBMCs, or DNA extracted from either of those sample types. The cysteine opens and the phenylalanine closes a CDR3 of 16 amino acids. Solely the CDR3 DNA is kept, with 48 bases framed from the first base. V and J are truncated by 6 bases and 3 bases respectively, leaving an intervening sequence of 18 bases. The germline V gene (reference sequence) supplies CDR1 LNHDA and CDR2 SQIVND.

The sequencing input was peripheral blood. Here the chain combines TRBV19 and TRBJ1-5; a weak D assignment points to TRBD1 (5 bases agree). This receptor was taken from a man between 70 and 80 years old with active or convalescent COVID-19. CDR3 reads: CASSHLGDRFNQPQHF. In nucleotide form, the sequence is TGTGCCAGTAGCCATCTCGGTGACAGATTCAATCAGCCCCAGCATTTT.